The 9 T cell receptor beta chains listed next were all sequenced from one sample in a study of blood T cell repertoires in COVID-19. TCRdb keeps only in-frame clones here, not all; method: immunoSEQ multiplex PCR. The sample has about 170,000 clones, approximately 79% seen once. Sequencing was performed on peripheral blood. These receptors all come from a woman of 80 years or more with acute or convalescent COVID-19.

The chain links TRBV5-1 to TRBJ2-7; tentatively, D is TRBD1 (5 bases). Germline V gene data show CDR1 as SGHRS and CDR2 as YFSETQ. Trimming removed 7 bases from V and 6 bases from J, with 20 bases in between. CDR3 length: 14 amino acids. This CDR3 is CASRVDMGPGEQYF. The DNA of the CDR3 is TGCGCCAGCCGGGTAGATATGGGGCCGGGCGAGCAGTACTTC.

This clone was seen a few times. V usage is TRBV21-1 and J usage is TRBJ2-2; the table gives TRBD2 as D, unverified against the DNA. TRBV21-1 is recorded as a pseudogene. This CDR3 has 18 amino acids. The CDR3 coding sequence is TGTGCCAGCAGCAACCCTTATTGGGCAGCCGGGGACACCGGGGAGCTGTTTTTT. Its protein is CASSNPYWAAGDTGELFF.

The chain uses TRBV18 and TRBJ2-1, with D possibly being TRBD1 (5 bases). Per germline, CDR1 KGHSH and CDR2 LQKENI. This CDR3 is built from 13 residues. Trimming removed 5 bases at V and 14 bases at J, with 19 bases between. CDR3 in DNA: TGTGCCAGCTCATCACTCCTGGGGCCCCACAAGTTCTTC. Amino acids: CASSSLLGPHKFF.

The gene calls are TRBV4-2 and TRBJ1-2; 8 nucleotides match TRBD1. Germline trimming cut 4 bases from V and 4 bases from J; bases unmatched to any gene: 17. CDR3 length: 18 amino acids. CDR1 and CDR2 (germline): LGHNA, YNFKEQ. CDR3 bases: TGTGCCAGCAGCCCCCGGCAGGGGGCGACCATAATCGGCTATGGCTACACCTTC. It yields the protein CASSPRQGATIIGYGYTF.

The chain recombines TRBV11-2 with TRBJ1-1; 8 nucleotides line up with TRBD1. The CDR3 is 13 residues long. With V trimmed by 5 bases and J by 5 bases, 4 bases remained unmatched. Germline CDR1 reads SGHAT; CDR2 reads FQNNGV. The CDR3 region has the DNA TGTGCCAGCAGCCTGACAGGGGATACTGAAGCTTTCTTT. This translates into CASSLTGDTEAFF. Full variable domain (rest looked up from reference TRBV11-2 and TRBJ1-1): EAGVAQSPRYKIIEKRQSVAFWCNPISGHATLYWYQQILGQGPKLLIQFQNNGVVDDSQLPKDRFSAERLKGVDSTLKIQPAKLEDSAVYLCASSLTGDTEAFFGQGTRLTVV.

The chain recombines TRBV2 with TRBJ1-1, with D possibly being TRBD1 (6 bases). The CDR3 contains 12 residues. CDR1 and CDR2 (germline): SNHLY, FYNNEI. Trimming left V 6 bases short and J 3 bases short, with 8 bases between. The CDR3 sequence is CASRRTDTEAFF. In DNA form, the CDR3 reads TGTGCCAGCAGGCGGACAGACACTGAAGCTTTCTTT.

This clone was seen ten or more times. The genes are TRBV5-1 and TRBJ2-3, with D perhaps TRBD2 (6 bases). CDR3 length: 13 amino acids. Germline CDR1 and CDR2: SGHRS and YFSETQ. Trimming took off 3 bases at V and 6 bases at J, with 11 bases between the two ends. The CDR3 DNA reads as TGCGCCAGCAGCTGGACTACCTTCGATACGCAGTATTTT. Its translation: CASSWTTFDTQYF.

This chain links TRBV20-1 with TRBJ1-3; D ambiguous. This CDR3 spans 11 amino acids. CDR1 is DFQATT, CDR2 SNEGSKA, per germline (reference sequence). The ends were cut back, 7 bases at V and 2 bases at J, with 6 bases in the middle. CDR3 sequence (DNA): TGCAGTGTCCCAACTGGAAACACCATATATTTT. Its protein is CSVPTGNTIYF.

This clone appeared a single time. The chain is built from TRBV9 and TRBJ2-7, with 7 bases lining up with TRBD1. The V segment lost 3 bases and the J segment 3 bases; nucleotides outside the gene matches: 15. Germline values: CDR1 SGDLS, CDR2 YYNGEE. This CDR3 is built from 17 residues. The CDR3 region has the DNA TGTGCCAGCAGCGCCACTGTAACGGGACAGACAATCTACGAGCAGTACTTC. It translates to CASSATVTGQTIYEQYF.